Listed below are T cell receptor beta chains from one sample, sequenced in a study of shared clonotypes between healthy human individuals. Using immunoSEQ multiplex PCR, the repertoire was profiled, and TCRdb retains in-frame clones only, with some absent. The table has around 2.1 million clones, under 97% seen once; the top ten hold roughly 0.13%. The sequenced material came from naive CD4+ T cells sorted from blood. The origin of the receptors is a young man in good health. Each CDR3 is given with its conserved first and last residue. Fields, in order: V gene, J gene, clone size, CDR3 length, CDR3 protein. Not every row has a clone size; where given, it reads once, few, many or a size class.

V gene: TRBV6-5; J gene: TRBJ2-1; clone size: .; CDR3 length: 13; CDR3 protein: CASSLGQNNEQFF
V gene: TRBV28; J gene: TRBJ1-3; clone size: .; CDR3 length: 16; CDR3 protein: CASSLAGPGYPEAIYF
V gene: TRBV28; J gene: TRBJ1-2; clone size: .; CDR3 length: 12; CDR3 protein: CASRTQSYGYTF
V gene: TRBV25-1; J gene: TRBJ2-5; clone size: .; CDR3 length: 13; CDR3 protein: CASSESGGETQYF
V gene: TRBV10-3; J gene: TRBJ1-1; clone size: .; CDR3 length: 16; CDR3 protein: CAISDSPGPLNTEAFF
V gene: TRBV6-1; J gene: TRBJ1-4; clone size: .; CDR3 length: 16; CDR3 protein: CASSAERQGSNEKLFF
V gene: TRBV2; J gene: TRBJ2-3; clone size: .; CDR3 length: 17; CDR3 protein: CVSLKRPTGEFTDTQYF
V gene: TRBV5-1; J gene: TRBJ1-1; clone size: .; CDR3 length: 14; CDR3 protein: CASSLGLRDTEAFF
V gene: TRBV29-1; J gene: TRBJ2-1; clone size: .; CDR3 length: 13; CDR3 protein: CSVAGGRYNEQFF
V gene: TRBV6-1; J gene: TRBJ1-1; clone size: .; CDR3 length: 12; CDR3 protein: CASRDRVRGAFF
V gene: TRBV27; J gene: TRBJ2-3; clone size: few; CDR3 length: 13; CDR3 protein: CASRDGGTDTQYF
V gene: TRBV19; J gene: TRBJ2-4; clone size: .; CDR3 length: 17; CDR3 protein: CASSLREFPTSKNIQYF
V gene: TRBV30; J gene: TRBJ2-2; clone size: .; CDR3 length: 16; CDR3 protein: CAWRVGGTANTGELFF
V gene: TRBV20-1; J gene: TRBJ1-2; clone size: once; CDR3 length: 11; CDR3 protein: CSAWTGGGYTF
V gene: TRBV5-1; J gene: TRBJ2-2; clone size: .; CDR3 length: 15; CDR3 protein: CASSLVSLNTGELFF
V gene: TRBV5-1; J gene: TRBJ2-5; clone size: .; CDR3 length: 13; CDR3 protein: CASGEGIWETQYF
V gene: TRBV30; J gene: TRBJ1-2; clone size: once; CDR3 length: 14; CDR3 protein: CAWSVQSLYYGYTF
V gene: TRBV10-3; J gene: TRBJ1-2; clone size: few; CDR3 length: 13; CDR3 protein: CAISDSGNYGYTF
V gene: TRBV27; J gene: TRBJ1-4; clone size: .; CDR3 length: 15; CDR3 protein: CASSLWQGAGEKLFF
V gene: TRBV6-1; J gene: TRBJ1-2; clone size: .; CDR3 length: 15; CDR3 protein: CASRGGKGAGYGYTF
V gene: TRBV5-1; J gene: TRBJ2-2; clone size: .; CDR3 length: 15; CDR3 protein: CASSIDPANTGELFF
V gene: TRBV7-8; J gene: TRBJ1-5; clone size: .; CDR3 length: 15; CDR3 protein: CASSLDGVSVLPQHF
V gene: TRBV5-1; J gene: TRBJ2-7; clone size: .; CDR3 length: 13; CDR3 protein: CASSLERVYEQYF
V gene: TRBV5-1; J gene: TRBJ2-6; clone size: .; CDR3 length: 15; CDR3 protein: CASSFGSSGANVLTF
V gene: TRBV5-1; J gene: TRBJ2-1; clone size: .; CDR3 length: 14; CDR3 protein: CASSLAPEMQQQFF
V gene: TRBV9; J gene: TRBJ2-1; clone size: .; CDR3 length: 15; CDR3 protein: CASSASRTSANEQFF
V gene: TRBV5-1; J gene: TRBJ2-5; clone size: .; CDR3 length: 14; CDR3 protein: CASSLGQKKETQYF
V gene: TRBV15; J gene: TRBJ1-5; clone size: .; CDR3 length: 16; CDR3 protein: CATSRFGTGGYQPQHF
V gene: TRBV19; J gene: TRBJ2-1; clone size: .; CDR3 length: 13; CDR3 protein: CASGQRIYNEQFF
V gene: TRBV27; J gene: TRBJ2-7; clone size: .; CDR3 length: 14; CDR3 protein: CASSLRDRAYEQYF
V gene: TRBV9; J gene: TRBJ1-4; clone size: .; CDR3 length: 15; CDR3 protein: CASSVADATNEKLFF
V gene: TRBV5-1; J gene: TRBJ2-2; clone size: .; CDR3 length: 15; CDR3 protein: CASSRRTGGSGELFF
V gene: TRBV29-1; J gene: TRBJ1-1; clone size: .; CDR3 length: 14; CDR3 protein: CSVERRGPVPEAFF
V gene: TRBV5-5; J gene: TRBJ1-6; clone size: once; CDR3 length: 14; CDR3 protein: CASSFEQQYSPLHF
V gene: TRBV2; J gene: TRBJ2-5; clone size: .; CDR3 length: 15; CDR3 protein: CASSLEGPLQETQYF
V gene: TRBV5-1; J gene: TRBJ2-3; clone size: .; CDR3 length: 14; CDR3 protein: CASSSRGRTDTQYF
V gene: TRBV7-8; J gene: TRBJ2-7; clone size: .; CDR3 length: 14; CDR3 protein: CASSLGRGQYEQYF
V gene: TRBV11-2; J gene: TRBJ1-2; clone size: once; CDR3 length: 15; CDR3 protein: CASSPVPGAGNGYTF
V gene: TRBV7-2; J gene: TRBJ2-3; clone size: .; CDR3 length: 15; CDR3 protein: CASGIAGTSTDTQYF
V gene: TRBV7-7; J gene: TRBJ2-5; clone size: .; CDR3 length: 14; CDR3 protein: CASSLSSRVETQYF
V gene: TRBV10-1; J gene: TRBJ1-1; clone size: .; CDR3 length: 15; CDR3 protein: CASSESNRGNTEAFF